This note documents a single T cell receptor beta chain sequence. Participants were aged roughly 18 to 89 years from approximately 24 US areas. Grouping used clinical history reported by participants in a survey and questionnaire. This sample stems from a study of blood T cell repertoires in COVID-19. Study-wide background: Italy, Spain and the United States were the sources of the convalescent and acute COVID-19 samples. The cDNA or gDNA used as material had been derived from T cells, B-cell-depleted T cells, or PBMCs.

In germline, CDR1 is SGDLS, CDR2 YYNGEE. This CDR3 is built from 12 residues. V was pared by 4 bases and J by 0 bases, with 3 bases between. Only in-frame clones appear in the TCRdb table, and some are missing; sequencing was by immunoSEQ multiplex PCR. This repertoire shows about 380,000 clones, 87% found once; its top ten account for about 2.7%. Sequencing used PBMCs or T cells enriched from blood (not recorded which). V usage is TRBV9 and J usage is TRBJ2-3; D gene uncertain. This receptor was identified in a woman between 25 and 40 years old who had recovered from COVID-19. The CDR3 DNA sequence: TGTGCCAGCAGCCTTAGCACAGATACGCAGTATTTT. Protein sequence: CASSLSTDTQYF.